Following are 14 T cell receptor beta chains from one sample sequenced in a study of CD8+ T cells in alopecia areata. RNA was extracted and reverse transcribed into cDNA as the sequencing template. TCRdb's table, derived via immunoSEQ multiplex PCR, lists solely in-frame clones and lacks some. The table records some 180,000 clones, 53% of them present only once. Treatment indicated: oral pan-JAK inhibitor, 5-10 mg twice daily. The sample consisted of CD8+ T cells sorted from blood, taken at week 24, from a patient treated with tofacitinib. The receptor source for this set is a human donor with alopecia areata.

The chain is built from TRBV15 and TRBJ1-2; 8 bases line up with TRBD1. Per germline, CDR1 LNHNV and CDR2 YYDKDF (reference sequence). J gave up 8 bases and V 3 bases, and 8 bases lay outside the gene matches. The CDR3 is 14 amino acids. DNA for the CDR3: TGTGCCACCAGCAGTGGGGACAGGCTACGGGGCTACACCTTC. Protein sequence: CATSSGDRLRGYTF.

This clone was recorded a few times. The rearrangement joins TRBV19 to TRBJ1-1; a possible D gene is TRBD1 (5 bases). This CDR3 is built from 13 residues. Trimming removed 5 bases at V and 3 bases at J, with 10 bases between. The germline gives CDR1 LNHDA, CDR2 SQIVND (reference sequence). The CDR3 sequence is CASSDSWDTEAFF. CDR3 DNA sequence: TGTGCCAGTAGTGACAGTTGGGACACTGAAGCTTTCTTT.

This clone showed up just a few times. The J gene is TRBJ2-7, the V gene TRBV5-6; D might be TRBD1 (5 bases). The CDR3 runs 15 residues. Germline CDR1 reads SGHDT; CDR2 reads YYEEEE. The ends were cut back, 0 bases at V and 2 bases at J, with 12 bases in the middle. CDR3 residues: CASSLGGRAPYEQYF. In DNA form, the CDR3 reads TGTGCCAGCAGCTTGGGTGGCAGGGCACCCTACGAGCAGTACTTC.

This clone came up a few times. CDR3 protein: CASSPPGAGVEQFF. The DNA for the CDR3 is TGTGCCAGCAGCCCCCCAGGGGCGGGGGTTGAGCAGTTCTTC. This chain links TRBV9 with TRBJ2-1, with D possibly matching TRBD2 (7 bases). This CDR3 contains 14 residues. V was trimmed by 4 bases and J by 9 bases, leaving 17 bases between them. The germline gives CDR1 SGDLS, CDR2 YYNGEE.

This clone was observed a handful of times. The chain links TRBV7-8 to TRBJ2-5; possibly TRBD2 for D (6 bases). CDR3 length equals 15 residues. V was cut by 1 base and J by 5 bases, with 14 bases left in between. In germline, CDR1 is SGHVS, CDR2 FQNEAQ. The CDR3 coding sequence is TGTGCCAGCAGCTTAGGGAGGGAGAGGGGTGAGACCCAGTACTTC. This encodes CASSLGRERGETQYF.

This clone has a handful of counts. The genes are TRBV13 and TRBJ2-1, with D unclear. V dropped 0 bases and J dropped 0 bases, with 6 bases sitting between them. The length of the CDR3 is 15 residues. Germline V gene data show CDR1 as PRHDT and CDR2 as FYEKMQ (reference sequence). The CDR3 DNA is TGTGCCAGCAGCTTAGGTGTGAGCTCCTACAATGAGCAGTTCTTC. As protein: CASSLGVSSYNEQFF.

CDR3 region: CASSPPTDYEQYF. CDR3 sequence (DNA): TGCGCCAGCAGCCCCCCGACAGATTACGAGCAGTACTTC. The J gene is TRBJ2-7, the V gene TRBV5-1, with D tentatively TRBD1 (5 bases). V lost 4 bases to trimming and J lost 4 bases, with 12 bases between them. The CDR3 extends over 13 amino acids. Germline assignment: CDR1 SGHRS and CDR2 YFSETQ.

The table lists this clone with a count of one. The rearrangement uses TRBV10-2 and TRBJ2-1; weak D call: TRBD2 (6 bases). V lost 6 bases to trimming and J lost 2 bases, with 11 bases between them. Per germline, CDR1 WSHSY and CDR2 SAAADI. CDR3 size: 14 residues. CDR3 sequence reads: CASRDSGAYNEQFF. CDR3 sequence (DNA): TGCGCCAGCAGGGATAGCGGAGCCTACAATGAGCAGTTCTTC.

The chain employs TRBV5-4 and TRBJ2-1; D not resolved. Germline CDR1 and CDR2: SGHNT and YYREEE (reference sequence). This CDR3 is 13 amino acids long. With 3 bases removed from V and 6 bases from J, the gap between germline ends came to 10 bases. CDR3 in DNA: TGTGCCAGCAGCTCCCCCCCGGCCAATGAGCAGTTCTTC. It specifies CASSSPPANEQFF.

This clone was seen a handful of times. This chain uses TRBV11-2 with TRBJ2-3; D ambiguous. The CDR3 is 13 residues long. Germline values: CDR1 SGHAT, CDR2 FQNNGV. V lost 3 bases and J 5 bases, leaving 9 bases between the germline ends. CDR3 in amino acids: CASSLEQLDTQYF. CDR3 nucleotide sequence: TGTGCCAGCAGCTTGGAACAGTTAGATACGCAGTATTTT.

The V call is TRBV30, the J call TRBJ2-2, with 11 bases lining up with TRBD2. The trim removed 4 bases at V and 5 bases at J, leaving 6 bases unmatched. CDR1 GTSNPN and CDR2 SVGIG come from the germline V gene (reference sequence). This CDR3 is 15 amino acids long. CDR3 region: CAWTGLADETGELFF. CDR3 bases: TGTGCCTGGACGGGACTAGCGGACGAAACCGGGGAGCTGTTTTTT.

A few counts support this clone. The chain links TRBV6-1 to TRBJ1-3; D unclear. From germline, CDR1 is MNHNS and CDR2 SASEGT. The ends were cut back, 8 bases at V and 7 bases at J, with 12 bases in the middle. The CDR3 is made up of 12 amino acids. The CDR3 region is CASYELMNTIYF. The CDR3 DNA reads as TGTGCCAGCTACGAGTTAATGAACACCATATATTTT.

Only a few counts were recorded for this clone. The genes are TRBV18 and TRBJ1-5, with D uncertain. The ends were cut back, 2 bases at V and 3 bases at J, with 11 bases in the middle. Germline-derived CDR1 and CDR2 are KGHSH and LQKENI. The CDR3 runs to 15 residues. The CDR3: CASSPDGRFNQPQHF. The CDR3 DNA follows: TGTGCCAGCTCACCAGACGGCAGATTCAATCAGCCCCAGCATTTT.

V and J are TRBV9 and TRBJ1-5; D not certain. The germline CDR1 and CDR2 sequences are SGDLS and YYNGEE. V dropped 0 bases and J dropped 3 bases, with 10 bases sitting between them. This CDR3 has 15 amino acids. Written as DNA, the CDR3 is TGTGCCAGCAGCGTAGGCGCACAGCACAATCAGCCCCAGCATTTT. Its protein is CASSVGAQHNQPQHF.